These 5 T cell receptor beta chains were all obtained from the same sample, sequenced in a study of T cell repertoires in cytomegalovirus infection. TCRdb used MiXCR to reprocess the reads, holding one entry per CDR3 protein. The sample consists of around 900,000 distinct CDR3 sequences, around 31% of them appearing once. Which antigens these TCRs recognize remains unknown. This specimen was cultured CD8+ T cells from PBMCs, taken from culture after CMV antigen stimulation. These receptors all come from a human donor in good health (CMV status not recorded). Some clones in this sample may be carry-over from other donors' samples.

This clonotype has more than one count but fewer than ten. The chain carries TRBV7-9 and TRBJ1-1, with 10 bases matching TRBD1. The CDR3 has 15 residues. J gave up 5 bases and V 5 bases, and 8 bases lay outside the gene matches. Germline V gives CDR1 SEHNR, CDR2 FQNEAQ (reference sequence). CDR3 sequence reads: CASSPDRGRETEAFF. CDR3 bases: TGTGCCAGCAGCCCAGACAGGGGGCGGGAGACTGAAGCTTTCTTT.

This clonotype has more than one count but fewer than ten. The chain combines TRBV7-8 with TRBJ2-5; 13 bases are a match to TRBD2. The V gene's germline CDR1 is SGHVS and CDR2 FQNEAQ. This CDR3 has 19 amino acids. With V trimmed by 2 bases and J by 0 bases, 9 bases remained unmatched. The CDR3 DNA follows: TGTGCCAGCAGCTTACCCAGACTAGCGGGGGGACAGTACCAAGAGACCCAGTACTTC. This encodes CASSLPRLAGGQYQETQYF.

The sample holds many counts of this clonotype. The chain employs TRBV7-6 and TRBJ2-1, with a weak D call TRBD2 (6 bases). The CDR3 sequence is 17 residues long. The V end lost 2 bases, the J end lost 1 base, and 15 bases lay between the germline ends. The germline CDR1 and CDR2 sequences are SGHVS and FNYEAQ. CDR3 region: CASSLSPSVGSYNEQFF. The CDR3 DNA reads as TGTGCCAGCAGCTTATCTCCTAGCGTGGGATCCTACAATGAGCAGTTCTTC. The entire variable domain, with the rest obtained from reference TRBV7-6 and TRBJ2-1, is as follows: GAGVSQSPRYKVTKRGQDVALRCDPISGHVSLYWYRQALGQGPEFLTYFNYEAQQDKSGLPNDRFSAERPEGSISTLTIQRTEQRDSAMYRCASSLSPSVGSYNEQFFGPGTRLTVL.

CDR3 DNA: TGTGCCATCAATAAAATAGCGGGGAAATGGAATGAGCAGTTCTTC. This gives the protein CAINKIAGKWNEQFF. The V gene is TRBV10-3, the J gene TRBJ2-1; 8 nucleotides match TRBD2. V shed 7 bases, J shed 7 bases, and the junction held 12 bases outside the gene matches. CDR3 length: 15 residues. Germline lookup yields CDR1 ENHRY and CDR2 SYGVKD.

This clonotype was detected many times. The genes are TRBV7-2 and TRBJ2-3, with TRBD2 matching 9 bases. With 4 bases clipped from V and 2 bases from J, the junction kept 7 bases outside the gene matches. The CDR3 is 16 amino acids. Per germline, CDR1 SGHTA and CDR2 FQGNSA. The CDR3 nucleotides are TGTGCCAGCAGCTCAATACGACTAGCGGACACAGATACGCAGTATTTT. This gives the protein CASSSIRLADTDTQYF.